These 23 T cell receptor beta chains were sequenced from one sample in a study of shared clonotypes between healthy human individuals (dated by TCRdb to the early 2020s). The receptor library was made with the immunoSEQ multiplex PCR assay. Sourced from immuneACCESS, this table was stored by TCRdb with only in-frame sequences that have V and J called. A share of the clones is absent; for the studies checked, an unresolved V gene accounts for under half, and the remainder has no known explanation. The sample table records hundreds of thousands of clones; about 97% of these occur just once. The ten largest clones capture under 0.25% of the sample. CD8 naive samples were CD45RO-negative cells positively selected for CCR7, giving a CD45RA+CCR7+ population that excluded TemRA cells. The sequencing sample was made of naive CD8+ T cells sorted from blood. What the cell subset or site label conveys for this sample: CD45RA+CCR7+. All receptors derive from a young man in good health.

Only a few counts were recorded for this clone. The chain joins TRBV6-6 to TRBJ1-4; D is unclear. CDR3 length: 14 amino acids. Germline V gene data show CDR1 as MNHNY and CDR2 as SVGAGI (reference sequence). V lost 5 bases to trimming and J lost 4 bases, with 11 bases between them. The CDR3 sequence is CASSAQGGNEKLFF. CDR3 DNA: TGTGCCAGCAGTGCACAAGGTGGTAATGAAAAACTGTTTTTT.

Points on this clone: Additional DNA sequences in this sample encode the identical CDR3. The chain has TRBV6-6 and TRBJ2-1; TRBD1 might be the D (6 bases). Germline CDR1 MNHNY, CDR2 SVGAGI (reference sequence). The CDR3 sequence is 16 residues long. Trimming cost V 0 bases and J 0 bases, with 9 bases left between them. DNA of the CDR3: TGTGCCAGCAGTTACTCAGGACAGAGCTCCTACAATGAGCAGTTCTTC. It is translated as CASSYSGQSSYNEQFF.

This chain joins TRBV9 and TRBJ1-2; D is undetermined. The CDR3 covers 15 residues. Trimming shortened V by 3 bases and J by 5 bases, and 17 bases separated the two germline ends. CDR1 and CDR2 from the germline V gene are SGDLS and YYNGEE. CDR3 protein: CASSDGTGAFYGYTF. The CDR3 DNA sequence: TGTGCCAGCAGCGATGGTACGGGCGCTTTTTATGGCTACACCTTC.

The chain is built from TRBV4-1 and TRBJ2-7; 14 positions agree with TRBD2. Germline V gene lookup returns CDR1 MGHRA and CDR2 YSYEKL. The CDR3 length is 16 residues. Trimming took 3 bases from V and 5 from J; bases not matched to a gene: 6. CDR3 nucleotides: TGCGCCAGCAGCCACATGGGACTAGCGGGAGTCGACGAGCAGTACTTC. Translation: CASSHMGLAGVDEQYF.

The J gene is TRBJ1-2, the V gene TRBV7-2, with 7 bases that match TRBD1. This CDR3 spans 15 amino acids. Per the germline V gene, CDR1 is SGHTA and CDR2 is FQGNSA. With V trimmed by 0 bases and J by 3 bases, 4 bases remained unmatched. This CDR3 reads CASSLAGDSYYGYTF. The CDR3 nucleotides read TGTGCCAGCAGCTTAGCCGGGGACAGTTACTATGGCTACACCTTC.

V gene TRBV29-1 combines with J gene TRBJ2-7; TRBD1 or TRBD2 may be the D gene (5 bases each). The CDR3 has 14 residues. Germline V gene data show CDR1 as SQVTM and CDR2 as ANQGSEA. V lost 5 bases and J 2 bases, leaving 16 bases between the germline ends. CDR3 coding DNA: TGCAGCGTTAAGTGGGCAGGGCGGGCCTACGAGCAGTACTTC. Protein product: CSVKWAGRAYEQYF.

V usage is TRBV7-6 and J usage is TRBJ2-1, with 11 positions matching TRBD2. There are 17 residues in the CDR3. Germline CDR1 reads SGHVS; CDR2 reads FNYEAQ. With V trimmed by 3 bases and J by 0 bases, 4 bases remained unmatched. The CDR3 spells CASSFPTSGSSYNEQFF. The CDR3 bases are TGTGCCAGCAGCTTTCCCACTAGCGGGAGCTCCTACAATGAGCAGTTCTTC.

The V call is TRBV7-9, the J call TRBJ1-1, with 7 nucleotides matching TRBD1. The V gene end was trimmed by 3 bases and the J gene end by 1 base; junction bases not matched to a gene: 5. The germline V gene encodes CDR1 SEHNR and CDR2 FQNEAQ (reference sequence). The CDR3 is 15 amino acids. The chain's CDR3 is CASSFTTGANTEAFF. The CDR3 DNA is TGTGCCAGCAGCTTTACCACAGGGGCGAACACTGAAGCTTTCTTT.

The rearrangement uses TRBV5-8 and TRBJ2-1, with D unclear. The CDR3 spans 14 residues. CDR1 is SGHTS and CDR2 is YDEGEE in the germline V gene. V gave up 4 bases and J gave up 0 bases, with 8 bases separating them. CDR3 amino acids: CASSLGFSYNEQFF. For the CDR3, the DNA is TGTGCCAGCAGCCTGGGGTTCTCCTACAATGAGCAGTTCTTC. Together with reference TRBV5-8 and TRBJ2-1, the CDR3 gives the full variable domain: EAGVTQSPTHLIKTRGQQATLRCSPISGHTSVYWYQQALGLGLQFLLWYDEGEERNRGNFPPRFSGRQFPNYSSELNVNALELEDSALYLCASSLGFSYNEQFFGPGTRLTVL.

The rearrangement joins TRBV18 to TRBJ2-1; the D gene is possibly TRBD2 (6 bases). The CDR3 extends over 15 amino acids. Germline V gene lookup returns CDR1 KGHSH and CDR2 LQKENI. V was pared by 2 bases and J by 11 bases, with 19 bases between. The CDR3, as DNA: TGTGCCAGCTCACCAGGCCGGGACTCCTCAAGGCAGCAGTTCTTC. It translates to CASSPGRDSSRQQFF.

This chain connects TRBV18 to TRBJ2-1; a weak D match, TRBD2 (5 bases). Trimming cost V 3 bases and J 3 bases, with 12 bases left between them. CDR3 length: 15 residues. The germline CDR1 and CDR2 sequences are KGHSH and LQKENI. CDR3 nucleotides: TGTGCCAGCTCACCTGAGGGTTTTGGCTACAATGAGCAGTTCTTC. As protein: CASSPEGFGYNEQFF.

This chain links TRBV4-1 with TRBJ2-7; D assignment may be TRBD1 or TRBD2 (6 bases each). CDR1 and CDR2 (germline): MGHRA, YSYEKL. The V gene lost 4 bases and the J gene lost 2 bases, with 12 bases spanning the gap. The CDR3 is 14 amino acids. CDR3 bases: TGCGCCAGCAGCCCGGGGGACATCCCCTACGAGCAGTACTTC. Translated, it gives CASSPGDIPYEQYF.

CDR3 DNA sequence: TGTGCCAGCTCATCCCCCACAACGGGTTTGGGAGAGACCCAGTACTTC. It codes for CASSSPTTGLGETQYF. The J gene is TRBJ2-5, the V gene TRBV18; D is unclear. The CDR3 extends over 16 amino acids. Germline V lookup: CDR1 KGHSH, CDR2 LQKENI. Trimming took 5 bases from V and 4 from J, leaving 20 bases between them.

The chain recombines TRBV6-1 with TRBJ2-7; D may be TRBD1 or TRBD2 (5 bases each). The CDR3 totals 15 residues. Germline V gene sequence: CDR1 MNHNS, CDR2 SASEGT. V dropped 5 bases and J dropped 3 bases, with 17 bases sitting between them. CDR3 coding DNA: TGTGCCAGCAGTCTCGAGAGGGACGGCCTCTACGAGCAGTACTTC. Amino acids: CASSLERDGLYEQYF.

CDR3 amino acids: CASRAMPPHRLSDYGYTF. CDR3 nucleotide sequence: TGTGCCAGTAGGGCCATGCCCCCGCACAGACTTAGCGACTATGGCTACACCTTC. V usage is TRBV19 and J usage is TRBJ1-2; the D is unclear. CDR3 size: 18 residues. Germline loops: CDR1 LNHDA, CDR2 SQIVND (reference sequence). Trimming removed 6 bases from V and 3 bases from J, with 26 bases in between.

This chain uses TRBV7-8 with TRBJ1-5, with 11 bases identical to TRBD1. This CDR3 contains 15 residues. CDR1 is SGHVS and CDR2 is FQNEAQ in the germline V gene. Trimming removed 5 bases from V and 6 bases from J; junction bases left unmatched: 6. The CDR3 DNA sequence: TGTGCCAGCAGCGTCGGGACAGGGGGGGGTCAGCCCCAGCATTTT. Encoded protein: CASSVGTGGGQPQHF.

This rearrangement joins TRBV10-1 to TRBJ2-5; 8 nucleotides align to TRBD2. Trimming removed 10 bases from V and 1 base from J; junction bases left unmatched: 8. The CDR3 contains 14 residues. Per the germline V gene, CDR1 is WNHNN and CDR2 is SYGVQD (reference sequence). The chain's CDR3 is CATMTSETQETQYF. As DNA, the CDR3 is TGCGCCACCATGACTAGCGAGACCCAAGAGACCCAGTACTTC.

This rearrangement joins TRBV9 to TRBJ2-7; D ambiguous. The germline V gene encodes CDR1 SGDLS and CDR2 YYNGEE. V was pared by 4 bases and J by 3 bases, with 17 bases between. The CDR3 is 15 amino acids. This CDR3 is CASSPHSTVIYEQYF. For the CDR3, the DNA is TGTGCCAGCAGCCCCCATAGTACAGTTATCTACGAGCAGTACTTC.

The chain is built from TRBV28 and TRBJ1-2, with D maybe TRBD1 (5 bases). The CDR3 spans 13 residues. CDR1 is MDHEN and CDR2 is SYDVKM in the germline V gene. V gave up 7 bases and J gave up 5 bases, with 14 bases separating them. DNA for the CDR3: TGTGCCAGCATACTACGTGGGGGATATGGCTACACCTTC. Translated: CASILRGGYGYTF.

This chain links TRBV27 with TRBJ1-5; possibly TRBD1 for D (6 bases). Per the germline V gene, CDR1 is MNHEY and CDR2 is SMNVEV (reference sequence). Trimming stripped 9 bases from V and 1 base from J, with 13 bases between. The CDR3 loop spans 14 amino acids. CDR3 sequence (DNA): TGTGCCAGTGGGGATGGGGGCAGCAATCAGCCCCAGCATTTT. Amino acids: CASGDGGSNQPQHF.

The chain couples TRBV5-4 to TRBJ2-1; D unresolved. Germline assignment: CDR1 SGHNT and CDR2 YYREEE (reference sequence). V shed 4 bases and J shed 0 bases, with 17 bases lying between them. This CDR3 region has 17 residues. CDR3 amino acids: CASSPPPDGSSYNEQFF. The CDR3 DNA is TGTGCCAGCAGCCCGCCACCCGACGGAAGCTCCTACAATGAGCAGTTCTTC.

Turning to this clone: The same CDR3 is also encoded by other DNA sequences in this sample. The CDR3 region has the DNA TGTGCCAGCAGTTTACCCAACTACAATGAGCAGTTCTTC. This encodes CASSLPNYNEQFF. The chain joins TRBV27 to TRBJ2-1; D unclear. The CDR3 is made up of 13 amino acids. CDR1 MNHEY and CDR2 SMNVEV come from the germline V gene (reference sequence). Trimming cost V 2 bases and J 3 bases, with 5 bases left between them.

In this sample, this clone turned up once. CDR3 in amino acids: CASSAGTVNTGELFF. DNA of the CDR3: TGTGCCAGCAGCGCCGGGACTGTTAACACCGGGGAGCTGTTTTTT. The V and J genes are TRBV5-4 and TRBJ2-2; maybe TRBD2 (6 bases). Germline V gene lookup returns CDR1 SGHNT and CDR2 YYREEE (reference sequence). The V and J ends lost 4 bases and 2 bases respectively, with 12 bases between them. The CDR3 is 15 residues long.